A single sample is the source of the 13 T cell receptor beta chains below, sequenced in a study of T cells in Graves' hyperthyroidism and ophthalmopathy. There were TCR beta CDR3 regions amplified from RNA transcripts. The study used the HTBI primer set for a first-round RT-PCR of the TCR CDR3. TCRdb re-called the multiplex PCR reads through MiXCR, storing one row per CDR3 protein. The sample holds 75,000 to 100,000 distinct CDR3 sequences; approximately 42% are singletons and the top ten take about 9.4%. The source material was peripheral blood or thyroid tissue (not recorded which). Source of these receptors: a woman in her 30s with Graves' hyperthyroidism.

The V call is TRBV7-6, the J call TRBJ1-4; unclear D gene. This CDR3 is built from 15 residues. The V gene's germline CDR1 is SGHVS and CDR2 FNYEAQ. The V gene lost 5 bases and the J gene lost 0 bases, with 10 bases spanning the gap. The CDR3 spells CASSLAASTNEKLFF. The CDR3 bases are TGTGCCAGCAGCCTCGCGGCTTCAACTAATGAAAAACTGTTTTTT. The full variable domain, in which reference TRBV7-6 and TRBJ1-4 provide the parts outside the CDR3, is GAGVSQSPRYKVTKRGQDVALRCDPISGHVSLYWYRQALGQGPEFLTYFNYEAQQDKSGLPNDRFSAERPEGSISTLTIQRTEQRDSAMYRCASSLAASTNEKLFFGSGTQLSVL.

This clonotype was seen a single time. A much larger clone lies one base from this, so it may be a read error. This CDR3 is CASSSPPYAETLYF. In DNA, the CDR3 is TGTGCCAGCAGCTCACCCCCGTACGCGGAAACGCTGTATTTT. The chain carries TRBV7-2 and TRBJ2-3, with D unresolved. Per the germline V gene, CDR1 is SGHTA and CDR2 is FQGNSA. The CDR3 spans 14 residues.

Many counts were recorded for this clonotype. This chain uses TRBV28 with TRBJ2-2; D not certain. The V end lost 3 bases, the J end lost 0 bases, and 8 bases lay between the germline ends. Looked up from germline, CDR1 is MDHEN and CDR2 is SYDVKM. The CDR3 spans 15 residues. The CDR3 is CASSFDLTNTGELFF. The DNA for the CDR3 is TGTGCCAGCAGTTTCGACTTGACGAACACCGGGGAGCTGTTTTTT.

A remark on this clonotype: The DNA is omitted, as the CDR3 cannot be located on it reliably, and the CDR3 follows TCRdb's listing. CDR3 region: CATSGGTPYICSANTGRGSPLHF. The chain combines TRBV15 with TRBJ1-6. Termini included, the CDR3 measures 23 amino acids. Looked up from germline, CDR1 is LNHNV and CDR2 is YYDKDF (reference sequence).

This clonotype was seen many times. Germline and junction disagree at one end, which may indicate a read error. This chain links TRBV6-5 with TRBJ2-7, with a possible D match to TRBD1 (6 bases). Germline V CDR1 and CDR2: MNHEY, SVGAGI. The CDR3 totals 11 residues. The CDR3 DNA sequence: TGTGCCAGCTCAGACGGGACAAAGCTAACTTTC. Residues: CASSDGTKLTF.

This clonotype was seen once. The chain combines TRBV7-9 with TRBJ2-5, with a tentative D call TRBD2 (5 bases). This CDR3 has 13 amino acids. Germline V gene data show CDR1 as SEHNR and CDR2 as FQNEAQ (reference sequence). This CDR3 is CARDRRGQETQYF. DNA of the CDR3: TGTGCTAGAGATCGCCGGGGCCAAGAGACCCAGTACTTC.

J is TRBJ1-2 and V is TRBV19; D is undetermined. The germline gives CDR1 LNHDA, CDR2 SQIVND (reference sequence). This CDR3 is 13 amino acids long. Trimming cost V 2 bases and J 2 bases, with 6 bases left between them. The DNA for the CDR3 is TGTGCCAGTAGTATATTTCTGAACTATGGCTACACCTTC. It codes for CASSIFLNYGYTF.

This clonotype appeared many times. The chain recombines TRBV20-1 with TRBJ1-5, with D perhaps matching TRBD1 (5 bases). Germline V CDR1 and CDR2: DFQATT, SNEGSKA (reference sequence). There are 13 residues in the CDR3. Trimming pared 6 bases from V and 2 bases from J, leaving 11 bases between. The DNA of the CDR3 is TGCAGTGCCCTCCCGGGGGGCAATCAGCCCCAGCATTTT. This encodes CSALPGGNQPQHF.

This clonotype showed up many times. The chain is built from TRBV5-1 and TRBJ2-6; 8 positions agree with TRBD1. This CDR3 comprises 18 residues. V shed 2 bases, J shed 0 bases, and the junction held 7 bases outside the gene matches. From germline, CDR1 is SGHRS and CDR2 YFSETQ. DNA for the CDR3: TGCGCCAGCAGCTTAGGGACAGGACTTATCTCTGGGGCCAACGTCCTGACTTTC. Its translation: CASSLGTGLISGANVLTF.

This clonotype was observed a handful of times. The chain links TRBV20-1 to TRBJ2-5; D gene unclear. V shed 3 bases and J shed 4 bases, with 15 bases lying between them. Germline V CDR1 and CDR2: DFQATT, SNEGSKA (reference sequence). The CDR3 runs 14 residues. The CDR3 coding sequence is TGCAGTGCTAGGAGGCAGCTAGTCGGAGAGACCCAGTACTTC. Translated, it gives CSARRQLVGETQYF.

This clonotype was counted ten times or more. The J gene is TRBJ1-6, the V gene TRBV12-3 or TRBV12-4; a weak D match, TRBD1 (6 bases). The CDR3 runs to 16 residues. The V gene lost 6 bases and the J gene lost 7 bases, with 19 bases spanning the gap. The CDR3 loop reads CASRPGRGTWNSPLHF. In nucleotides, the CDR3 is TGTGCCAGCAGGCCGGGGAGGGGGACGTGGAATTCACCCCTCCACTTT.

The V gene is TRBV20-1, the J gene TRBJ1-1, with a tentative D call TRBD1 (5 bases). This CDR3 has 13 amino acids. CDR1 is DFQATT, CDR2 SNEGSKA, per germline (reference sequence). The CDR3 here is CSAPGGTNTEAFF. The CDR3 DNA is TGCAGCGCTCCGGGGGGAACGAACACTGAAGCTTTCTTT.

This clonotype was observed at least ten times. The rearrangement joins TRBV27 to TRBJ2-7; 7 nucleotides agree with TRBD2. Germline V gene lookup returns CDR1 MNHEY and CDR2 SMNVEV (reference sequence). The CDR3 runs 14 residues. V lost 2 bases to trimming and J lost 2 bases; unmatched junction nucleotides: 3. CDR3: CASSLKAGAYEQYF. The CDR3 nucleotides are TGTGCCAGCAGTTTAAAGGCGGGAGCCTACGAGCAGTACTTC.